This paragraph covers one T cell receptor (beta chain) sequence. Its antigen is as yet unknown. The junction and the germline gene differ at one end; a read error may be behind it. This sample was taken from a study of glioma-infiltrating T cells. Broader study findings: Gliomas, especially low-grade, showed above-expected tissue-blood divergence; non-neoplastic patients showed below. Only very few CDR3 sequences appeared in both tissue and blood.

TCR alpha and beta CDR3 regions were amplified from RNA using iRepertoire nested multiplex PCR. One-step reverse transcription and amplification started from approximately 100-400 ng of tissue mRNA or PBMC total RNA. TCRdb reprocessed the multiplex PCR reads via MiXCR and lists one record per CDR3 protein. The sample lists about 130,000 distinct CDR3 sequences, roughly 20% seen once, with around 15% in the top ten. CDR1 is KGHSH, CDR2 LQKENI, per germline. CDR3 length: 15 residues. The chain links TRBV18 to TRBJ1-2, with D perhaps matching TRBD1 (5 bases). The sequenced sample was glioma tissue, nonneoplastic brain tissue, or PBMCs (not recorded which). The TCR was taken from a human donor with low-grade glioma or glioblastoma, undergoing nonglioma brain surgery, or in good health (not recorded which). The CDR3 bases are TGTGCCGGCTCACCAGGACACTCGACTAACTATGGCTACACCTTC. The encoded protein is CAGSPGHSTNYGYTF.